These T cell receptor beta chains were read from a single sample in a study of cytomegalovirus exposure and HLA in healthy donors. Generated by immunoSEQ multiplex PCR, the TCRdb table keeps only in-frame clones and is missing some. The sample includes about 140,000 clones, roughly four fifths of them seen just once. The sample comprised PBMCs. The origin of the receptors is a man aged 18 to 29 in good health and CMV-seropositive. Each CDR3 is given with its conserved first and last residue. Fields, in order: D gene, V gene, clone size, J gene, CDR3 DNA, CDR3 protein. The D gene is left open where the match is weak. Size is stated for part of the rows, as once, few or many counts, or as a class when the clone is expanded.

d_gene: -
v_gene: TRBV5-5
abundance: -
j_gene: TRBJ1-2
CDR3nt: TGTGCCAGCAGCTTGGAACAGTTTAACTATGGCTACACCTTC
CDR3aa: CASSLEQFNYGYTF

d_gene: TRBD2
v_gene: TRBV27
abundance: once
j_gene: TRBJ2-3
CDR3nt: TGTGCCAGCAGTTTAACCCGGACGCTAGCGGGAACAAATACGCAGTATTTT
CDR3aa: CASSLTRTLAGTNTQYF

d_gene: TRBD1
v_gene: TRBV19
abundance: -
j_gene: TRBJ2-4
CDR3nt: TGTGCCAGTAGTATTTGGGACAGAGCCAAAAACATTCAGTACTTC
CDR3aa: CASSIWDRAKNIQYF

d_gene: TRBD2
v_gene: TRBV27
abundance: -
j_gene: TRBJ2-2
CDR3nt: TGTGCCAGCAGTTTATCTAGCGGGAGATTTCACGGGGAGCTGTTTTTT
CDR3aa: CASSLSSGRFHGELFF

d_gene: -
v_gene: TRBV29-1
abundance: few
j_gene: TRBJ2-7
CDR3nt: TGCAGCGTCCGAGGGGGGGACCTCTCCTACGAGCAGTACTTC
CDR3aa: CSVRGGDLSYEQYF

d_gene: -
v_gene: TRBV13
abundance: -
j_gene: TRBJ1-4
CDR3nt: TGTGCCAGCAGCTTAGGGGAACAGGGAACTAATGAAAAACTGTTTTTT
CDR3aa: CASSLGEQGTNEKLFF

d_gene: -
v_gene: TRBV4-2
abundance: -
j_gene: TRBJ1-2
CDR3nt: TGTGCCAGCAGCCAGACGGGGGGGGGCCCAGACTATGGCTACACCTTC
CDR3aa: CASSQTGGGPDYGYTF

d_gene: -
v_gene: TRBV19
abundance: -
j_gene: TRBJ1-4
CDR3nt: TGTGCCAGTAGTATAGATCTCGTCCAGGGGACTAATGAAAAACTGTTTTTT
CDR3aa: CASSIDLVQGTNEKLFF

d_gene: -
v_gene: TRBV5-1
abundance: -
j_gene: TRBJ2-7
CDR3nt: TGCGCCAGCAGCTTGGAAGGGGGCGAGCAGTACTTC
CDR3aa: CASSLEGGEQYF

d_gene: -
v_gene: TRBV4-1
abundance: -
j_gene: TRBJ1-6
CDR3nt: TGCGCCAGCAGCCAAGTCTTCTCAGGCGACTCCTATAATTCACCCCTCCACTTT
CDR3aa: CASSQVFSGDSYNSPLHF

d_gene: -
v_gene: TRBV6-1
abundance: few
j_gene: TRBJ2-1
CDR3nt: TGTGCCAGCAGCCCACAGGGTGATGAGCAGTTCTTC
CDR3aa: CASSPQGDEQFF

d_gene: TRBD1
v_gene: TRBV6-6
abundance: -
j_gene: TRBJ1-1
CDR3nt: TGTGCCACCACAGGGGACAGGGGGTCTGGAGCTTTCTTT
CDR3aa: CATTGDRGSGAFF

d_gene: -
v_gene: TRBV5-4
abundance: -
j_gene: TRBJ2-1
CDR3nt: TGTGCCAGCAGTTTGAAAGCAGGGGTCAATGAGCAGTTCTTC
CDR3aa: CASSLKAGVNEQFF

d_gene: -
v_gene: TRBV5-6
abundance: -
j_gene: TRBJ1-2
CDR3nt: TGTGCCAGCAGCTTGGCCGGAGGAAACTCAAACTATGGCTACACCTTC
CDR3aa: CASSLAGGNSNYGYTF

d_gene: -
v_gene: TRBV7-9
abundance: -
j_gene: TRBJ2-2
CDR3nt: TGTGCCAGCAGCCCTAGGTCCGGGGAGCTGTTTTTT
CDR3aa: CASSPRSGELFF

d_gene: TRBD1
v_gene: TRBV6-1
abundance: -
j_gene: TRBJ2-4
CDR3nt: TGTGCCAGCAGTGAAATAAGGGACAGGATTGCCCTAGCCAAAAACATTCAGTACTTC
CDR3aa: CASSEIRDRIALAKNIQYF

d_gene: TRBD2
v_gene: TRBV27
abundance: once
j_gene: TRBJ2-7
CDR3nt: TGTGCCAGCAGTACCCTTGCTAGCGGGAGGCCCCAATCCTACGAGCAGTACTTC
CDR3aa: CASSTLASGRPQSYEQYF

d_gene: -
v_gene: TRBV19
abundance: -
j_gene: TRBJ2-4
CDR3nt: TGTGCCAGTAGTCCCTATGAGAGGGAGGACATTCAGTACTTC
CDR3aa: CASSPYEREDIQYF

d_gene: TRBD1
v_gene: TRBV5-1
abundance: -
j_gene: TRBJ2-1
CDR3nt: TGCGCCAGCAGCTTAGGGTCCAGGGGGCAGTTACGGGAAGAGCAGTTCTTC
CDR3aa: CASSLGSRGQLREEQFF

d_gene: -
v_gene: TRBV7-6
abundance: -
j_gene: TRBJ1-1
CDR3nt: TGTGCCAGCAGCACATTGGGGAGCTCCGAAGCTTTCTTT
CDR3aa: CASSTLGSSEAFF

d_gene: -
v_gene: TRBV19
abundance: -
j_gene: TRBJ2-1
CDR3nt: TGTGCCAGTCGACCCGGACTAAGCTCCTACAATGAGCAGTTCTTC
CDR3aa: CASRPGLSSYNEQFF

d_gene: TRBD1
v_gene: TRBV6-5
abundance: -
j_gene: TRBJ1-1
CDR3nt: TGTGCCAGCAGTTATCCGACAGGGCAGGCTTTCTTT
CDR3aa: CASSYPTGQAFF

d_gene: TRBD1
v_gene: TRBV28
abundance: -
j_gene: TRBJ2-7
CDR3nt: TGTGCCAGCAATAGACAGGGGGAAAGCTACGAGCAGTACTTC
CDR3aa: CASNRQGESYEQYF

d_gene: -
v_gene: TRBV20-1
abundance: -
j_gene: TRBJ1-1
CDR3nt: TGCAGTGCCCGGAACACTGAAGCTTTCTTT
CDR3aa: CSARNTEAFF

d_gene: TRBD2
v_gene: TRBV30
abundance: -
j_gene: TRBJ2-5
CDR3nt: TGTGCCTGGAGTCGGACCGGGAGGTCTCGGTACTTC
CDR3aa: CAWSRTGRSRYF

d_gene: TRBD1
v_gene: TRBV2
abundance: -
j_gene: TRBJ2-7
CDR3nt: TGTGCCAGCAGGGCCCGGACAGGCGAGCAGTACTTC
CDR3aa: CASRARTGEQYF

d_gene: TRBD1
v_gene: TRBV4-2
abundance: -
j_gene: TRBJ2-3
CDR3nt: TGTGCCAGCAGCCCCGATCTCGGGACAGCATCATCAGATACGCAGTATTTT
CDR3aa: CASSPDLGTASSDTQYF

d_gene: TRBD2
v_gene: TRBV18
abundance: few
j_gene: TRBJ2-5
CDR3nt: TGTGCCAGCTCACTTTTGCGGGAGGTTGAGACCCAGTACTTC
CDR3aa: CASSLLREVETQYF

d_gene: -
v_gene: TRBV2
abundance: -
j_gene: TRBJ1-4
CDR3nt: TGTGCCAGCAGTGAAGAGGAGGCAGCCGCAACTAATGAAAAACTGTTTTTT
CDR3aa: CASSEEEAAATNEKLFF

d_gene: TRBD1
v_gene: TRBV20-1
abundance: -
j_gene: TRBJ1-1
CDR3nt: TGCAGTGCTCCAGGGGGCCCCGAAGCTTTCTTT
CDR3aa: CSAPGGPEAFF

d_gene: TRBD2
v_gene: TRBV28
abundance: -
j_gene: TRBJ2-7
CDR3nt: TGTGCCAGCAGCGGTGGGGACTATCTCACTTTCCACGAGCAGTACTTC
CDR3aa: CASSGGDYLTFHEQYF